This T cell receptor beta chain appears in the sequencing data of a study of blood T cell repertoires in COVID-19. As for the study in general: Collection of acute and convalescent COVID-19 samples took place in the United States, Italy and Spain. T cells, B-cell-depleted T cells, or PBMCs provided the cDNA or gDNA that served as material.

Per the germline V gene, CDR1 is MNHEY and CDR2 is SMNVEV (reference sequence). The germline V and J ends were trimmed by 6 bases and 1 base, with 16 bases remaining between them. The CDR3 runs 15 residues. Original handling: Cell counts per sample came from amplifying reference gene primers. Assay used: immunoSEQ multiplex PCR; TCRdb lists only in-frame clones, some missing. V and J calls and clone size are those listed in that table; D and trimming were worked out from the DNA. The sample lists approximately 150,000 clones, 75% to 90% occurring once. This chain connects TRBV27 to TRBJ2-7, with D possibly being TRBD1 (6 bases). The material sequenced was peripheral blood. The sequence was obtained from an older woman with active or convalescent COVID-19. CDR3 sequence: CASSPRADRSYEQYF. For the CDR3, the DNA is TGTGCCAGCAGCCCCCGCGCCGACAGGTCCTACGAGCAGTACTTC.